Sequencing of this T cell receptor (beta chain) was carried out in a study of T cell repertoires in cytomegalovirus infection. TCRdb analysed the reads with MiXCR anew, one entry per CDR3 protein. This sample yields about 360,000 distinct CDR3 sequences, of which around 18% are seen a single time; 8.5% to 10% belongs to the top ten. The CDR3 is 12 amino acids. From germline, CDR1 is DFQATT and CDR2 SNEGSKA (reference sequence). Trimming cost V 4 bases and J 4 bases; bases outside gene matches: 4. The rearrangement uses TRBV20-1 and TRBJ2-7, with 7 bases fitting TRBD2. Sequencing was performed on PBMCs. This TCR derives from a human donor in good health (CMV status not recorded). Some clones in this sample may be carry-over from other donors' samples. CDR3 region: CSAMRELYEQYF. The DNA of the CDR3 is TGCAGTGCTATGCGGGAGTTGTACGAGCAGTACTTC.